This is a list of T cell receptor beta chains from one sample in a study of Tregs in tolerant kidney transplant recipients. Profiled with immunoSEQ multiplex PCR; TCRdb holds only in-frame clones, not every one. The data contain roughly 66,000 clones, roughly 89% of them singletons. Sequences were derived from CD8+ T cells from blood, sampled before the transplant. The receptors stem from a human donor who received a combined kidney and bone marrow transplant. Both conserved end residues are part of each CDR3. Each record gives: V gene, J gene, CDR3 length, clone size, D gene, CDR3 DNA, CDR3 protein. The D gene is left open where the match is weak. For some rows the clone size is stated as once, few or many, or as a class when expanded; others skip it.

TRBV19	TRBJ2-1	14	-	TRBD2	TGTGCCAGTAGTTGGGGCGGGGGGGCTGATGAGCAGTTCTTC	CASSWGGGADEQFF
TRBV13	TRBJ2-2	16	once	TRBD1	TGTGCCAGCAGCTTAGGGACAGGGTGGAGCACCGGGGAGCTGTTTTTT	CASSLGTGWSTGELFF
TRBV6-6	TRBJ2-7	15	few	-	TGTGCCAGCAGTTACTCGACGGGGGAGGTGTACGAGCAGTACTTC	CASSYSTGEVYEQYF
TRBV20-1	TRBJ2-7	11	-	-	TGCAGTGCTCCTCAGTCGGGCGAGCAGTACTTC	CSAPQSGEQYF
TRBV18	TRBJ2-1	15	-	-	TGTGCCAGCTCACCGGGCGGGAATACCTACAATGAGCAGTTCTTC	CASSPGGNTYNEQFF
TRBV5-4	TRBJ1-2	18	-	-	TGTGCCAGCAGCTTGTTGTTTTCTTCGGCAGACAGGTCCTATGGCTACACCTTC	CASSLLFSSADRSYGYTF
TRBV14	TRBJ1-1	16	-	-	TGTGCCAGCAGTACAGGCCCCCATATATCGAACACTGAAGCTTTCTTT	CASSTGPHISNTEAFF
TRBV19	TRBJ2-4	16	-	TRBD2	TGTGCCAGTAGTTCTTCTAGCGGGAGTGCCAAAAACATTCAGTACTTC	CASSSSSGSAKNIQYF
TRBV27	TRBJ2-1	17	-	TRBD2	TGTGCCAGCATCACTAGCGGGGGGGCCGTCGGCTACAATGAGCAGTTCTTC	CASITSGGAVGYNEQFF
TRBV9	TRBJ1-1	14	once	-	TGTGCCAGCAGCGTAGTGGCCGGCGGGGCTGAAGCTTTCTTT	CASSVVAGGAEAFF
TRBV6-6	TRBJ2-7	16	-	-	TGTGCCAGCAGTTACTCCCAAAACGGACAAGTTTACGAGCAGTACTTC	CASSYSQNGQVYEQYF
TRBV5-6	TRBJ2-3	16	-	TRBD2	TGTGCCAGCAGCACGGGACTAGCGGGGGGTGCAGATACGCAGTATTTT	CASSTGLAGGADTQYF
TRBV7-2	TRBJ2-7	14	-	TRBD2	TGTGCCAGCACGGGACTAGCGGCATCCTACGAGCAGTACTTC	CASTGLAASYEQYF
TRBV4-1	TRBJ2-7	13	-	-	TGCGCCAGCAGCCGATTTGACAGCTACGAGCAGTACTTC	CASSRFDSYEQYF
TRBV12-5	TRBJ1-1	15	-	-	TGTGCTAGTGGTTTGGTACAACAGGCCGACACTGAAGCTTTCTTT	CASGLVQQADTEAFF
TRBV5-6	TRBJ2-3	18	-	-	TGTGCCAGCAGCTTGGGGGCCCGCAGGGTACGAGGCACAGATACGCAGTATTTT	CASSLGARRVRGTDTQYF
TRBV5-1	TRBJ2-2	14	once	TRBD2	TGCGCCAGCACGACTAGCGGGAGTGGCGGGGAGCTGTTTTTT	CASTTSGSGGELFF
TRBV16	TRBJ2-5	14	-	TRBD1	TGTGCCAGCGGATTGCAGGGGGCACAAGAGACCCAGTACTTC	CASGLQGAQETQYF
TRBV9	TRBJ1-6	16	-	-	TGTGCCAGCAGCGTAGACGACATCTCCTATAATTCACCCCTCCACTTT	CASSVDDISYNSPLHF
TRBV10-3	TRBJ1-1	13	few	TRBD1	TGTGCCATCAGACAGGGGCTGGGGACTGAAGCTTTCTTT	CAIRQGLGTEAFF
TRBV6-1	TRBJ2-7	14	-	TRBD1	TGTGCCAGCAGTGGAAGACAGGGGACCTACGAGCAGTACTTC	CASSGRQGTYEQYF
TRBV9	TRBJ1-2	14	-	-	TGTGCCAGCAGCGTAGGGGGAGGAAACTATGGCTACACCTTC	CASSVGGGNYGYTF